The clone carrying this T cell receptor (beta chain) was seen a few times. Its target is not known. The record originates from a study of response to subunit inactivated influenza vaccine. Study-wide results and caveats: That few new T cells are recruited by each seasonal influenza vaccination was the authors' suggestion.

Germline assignment: CDR1 SGHRS and CDR2 YFSETQ. The V segment lost 4 bases and the J segment 5 bases; nucleotides outside the gene matches: 7. This CDR3 contains 16 residues. TCRdb called the RT-PCR reads again in MiXCR, with one record for every CDR3 protein. In the table there are just under 250,000 distinct CDR3 sequences, 12% of which are singletons. The sequence was collected from a man aged 50-59 years who received an inactivated influenza vaccine. The sequences come from non-naive T cells sorted from PBMCs, collected 14 to 15 days before vaccination. The chain links TRBV5-1 to TRBJ2-7; TRBD2 aligns across 15 bases. CDR3 DNA sequence: TGCGCCAGCAGCACCGGACTAGCGGGAGGGCCGGACGAGCAGTACTTC. Translating gives CASSTGLAGGPDEQYF.